The following is a T cell receptor (beta chain) sequence with its context. Its target is unknown. The CDR3 consists of 17 residues. Germline CDR1 MNHEY, CDR2 SVGEGT. V trimming: 0 bases; J trimming: 4 bases; junction bases outside the gene matches: 9. This entry belongs to a study of blood T cells in healthy people across ages. Overall study findings and caveats: Older individuals had lower TCR beta diversity per million T cells (the decline was roughly linear).

Donors each provided 8 to 10 milliliters of peripheral blood. Each sample yielded at least 5 micrograms of PBMC total RNA. Primers used in a second PCR of about 7 to 12 cycles were a sample-barcoded 5' primer and a J-beta primer mix. TCRdb redid the calling of the 5' RACE reads with MiXCR, one entry per CDR3 protein. This sample has about 800,000 distinct CDR3 sequences, with roughly 50% found just once. This chain links TRBV6-2 or TRBV6-3 with TRBJ2-1, with 7 positions matching TRBD2. This sequence originates from a man under 40 in good health. Sequenced sample: blood. Here the CDR3 reads CASSYSIGGGPYNEQFF. Written as DNA, the CDR3 is TGTGCCAGCAGTTACTCGATTGGGGGGGGACCTTACAATGAGCAGTTCTTC.